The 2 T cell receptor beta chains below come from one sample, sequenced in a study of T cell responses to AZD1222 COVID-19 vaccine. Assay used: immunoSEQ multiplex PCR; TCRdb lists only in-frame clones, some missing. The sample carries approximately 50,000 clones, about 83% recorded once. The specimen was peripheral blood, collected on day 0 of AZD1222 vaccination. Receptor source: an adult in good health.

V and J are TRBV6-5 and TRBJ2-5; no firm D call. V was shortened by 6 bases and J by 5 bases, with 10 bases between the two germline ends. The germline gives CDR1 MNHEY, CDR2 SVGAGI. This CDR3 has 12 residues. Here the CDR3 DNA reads TGTGCCAGCAGCCCCCCGACGGAGACCCAGTACTTC. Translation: CASSPPTETQYF.

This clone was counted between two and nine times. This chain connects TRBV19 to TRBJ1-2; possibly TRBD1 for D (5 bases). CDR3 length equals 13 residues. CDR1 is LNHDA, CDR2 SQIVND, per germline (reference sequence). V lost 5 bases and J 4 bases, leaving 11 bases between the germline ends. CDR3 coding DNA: TGTGCCAGTAGTTCAGCAGGGACCTATGGCTACACCTTC. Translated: CASSSAGTYGYTF.